The present entry profiles one TCR beta chain with its context. What it binds is not known. Other DNA sequences in this sample translate to the same CDR3. V was trimmed by 0 bases and J by 2 bases, leaving 7 bases between them. Germline-derived CDR1 and CDR2 are SGHRS and YFSETQ. The CDR3 has 14 amino acids. The data stem from a study of shared clonotypes between healthy human individuals. Points from the study as a whole: Naive CD4 clonotypes overlapped across a few donors at approximately 5.3%.

Several immunoSEQ plates received, in even portions, the genomic DNA of each subset. In the study's own analysis: With immunoSEQ giving junction-only sequences and no quality scores, filtering differed. Measured with immunoSEQ multiplex PCR; TCRdb has only the in-frame clones, and not every one. V, J and clone size derive from that table, while D and trimming were established from the DNA sequence. The sample shows some 350,000 clones, around 72% of them seen only once. Within Nashville, Tennessee resided all donors, each a Caucasian adult. The source of this sequence is a man aged 25 to 40 in good health. The chain combines TRBV5-1 with TRBJ2-3; D might be TRBD1 (5 bases). The sample consisted of memory CD4+ T cells sorted from blood. As to subset: CD45RA-negative fraction. In DNA, the CDR3 is TGCGCCAGCAGCTTGGCGACAGTCACAGATACGCAGTATTTT. Protein sequence: CASSLATVTDTQYF.